The following is a TCR beta chain sequence with its context. The antigen remains unidentified. This entry is derived from a study of radiation and T cells in renal cell carcinoma. Study-wide results and limits: In blood, top tumor clones expanded by 2 weeks, shrinking by 4.

Sample time point: blood 4 weeks post-SBRT, at nephrectomy. Treatment in this sample: 15 Gy SBRT to primary tumor, nephrectomy 4 weeks later. Nephrectomy followed 15 Gy stereotactic body radiation by 4 weeks. Sequencing used immunoSEQ multiplex PCR; TCRdb keeps in-frame clones, though not all of them. The table has around 78,000 clones, roughly 87% seen once. Germline lookup yields CDR1 LNHDA and CDR2 SQIVND (reference sequence). This CDR3 comprises 13 residues. V lost 7 bases and J lost 1, with 9 bases in between. This sequence joins TRBV19 and TRBJ2-3; D perhaps matches TRBD2 (6 bases). The material sequenced was blood, taken from a patient whose treatment included radiotherapy and nephrectomy. The receptor was derived from a woman in her seventies with renal cell carcinoma. CDR3 DNA sequence: TGTGCCAGTAAGGCTAGCGGCACAGATACGCAGTATTTT. Translating gives CASKASGTDTQYF.